The clone carrying this TCR beta chain was picked up one time. As yet, its antigen is unknown. The germline V and J ends were trimmed by 6 bases and 1 base, with 15 bases remaining between them. The CDR3 is 15 residues long. Germline CDR1 reads SGHVS; CDR2 reads FQNEAQ. This sample was included in a study of cytomegalovirus exposure and HLA in healthy donors. The wider study: The study placed 70% to 85% of its 350 to 450 genotyped donors in the Caucasian-associated ancestry cluster. Study findings and constraints: Reported findings show TCR beta sequences accurately forecast HLA-A and HLA-B alleles in most subjects. Later analysis associated a missense DCLRE1C variant with TCR beta V- and J-gene trimming.

Use of 60 Vbeta and 13 Jbeta primers characterized the PCR. The table came from immunoSEQ multiplex PCR; TCRdb's copy has only in-frame clones and leaves some out. This sample carries under 200,000 clones, around 77% of them seen once, and the ten largest clones take over 3%. Sequences were obtained from PBMCs. The sequence derives from a female donor in good health and CMV-seronegative. The rearrangement joins TRBV7-8 to TRBJ1-1, with D maybe TRBD1 (5 bases). The CDR3 DNA reads as TGTGCCAGCAGTTTTGAACCTACAGGGAACACTGAAGCTTTCTTT. Translating it yields CASSFEPTGNTEAFF.